This T cell receptor beta chain is drawn from a study of OX40 agonist ivuxolimab in advanced cancers. Study context: The study gave patients intravenous ivuxolimab at 0.01 to 10 mg/kg every 2 weeks. Whole-study results and caveats: Some nonresponders also had low normalized T-cell clonal expansion. Circulating CD4+ and CD8+ T cells showed clonal expansion by week 6 at 0.1 to 3.0 mg/kg.

CDR3 length: 14 amino acids. CDR1 and CDR2 from the germline V gene are MNHEY and SVGAGI. Trimming shortened V by 3 bases and J by 0 bases, and 8 bases separated the two germline ends. Assay: immunoSEQ multiplex PCR; the TCRdb copy retains only in-frame clones and omits some. The data hold about 13,000 clones, with roughly 80% observed a single time. As for this clone: Its antigen is undetermined.

The sequences come from CD4+ or CD8+ T cells sorted from blood, collected in a trial of the OX40 agonist ivuxolimab. This TCR derives from an adult with an advanced solid tumor such as melanoma, head and neck, liver or kidney cancer. The chain recombines TRBV6-5 with TRBJ1-1, with D unresolved. The CDR3 coding sequence is TGTGCCAGCAGTTATGGACGGATGAACACTGAAGCTTTCTTT. Translated, it gives CASSYGRMNTEAFF.